These 19 T cell receptor beta chains were all obtained from the same sample, sequenced in a study of a mutant IDH1 vaccine in newly diagnosed glioma. Time point indicated: week 5, during vaccination. With topical imiquimod, each dose of the vaccine consisted of 300 ug of mutant IDH1 20-mer peptide. For these TCRs, the target antigens are not known. TCRdb keeps only in-frame clones here, not all; method: immunoSEQ multiplex PCR. The sample holds tens of thousands of clones, about 84% seen once. The sample here was PBMCs, taken from a glioma patient whose treatment included an IDH1 peptide vaccine. The source is a man aged 40-49 years with glioma.

The J gene is TRBJ1-1, the V gene TRBV6-6, with D possibly being TRBD1 (5 bases). CDR1 and CDR2 from the germline V gene are MNHNY and SVGAGI (reference sequence). The CDR3 runs 15 residues. Trimming took 2 bases from V and 8 from J, leaving 18 bases between them. CDR3: CASSYAVITGEEAFF. The CDR3 nucleotides read TGTGCCAGCAGTTACGCCGTTATTACAGGCGAAGAAGCTTTCTTT.

This clone has just a few counts. V gene TRBV30 combines with J gene TRBJ1-1; unclear D gene. Trimming removed 3 bases at V and 6 bases at J, with 8 bases between. This CDR3 has 11 amino acids. CDR1 GTSNPN and CDR2 SVGIG come from the germline V gene (reference sequence). The CDR3, as DNA: TGTGCCTGGAGCCGGATGGCTGAAGCTTTCTTT. Protein sequence: CAWSRMAEAFF.

The genes are TRBV4-1 and TRBJ2-7, with 8 bases lining up with TRBD1. After removal of 4 bases from V and 4 bases from J, the junction contained 9 bases not matched to a gene. The germline V gene has CDR1 MGHRA and CDR2 YSYEKL. The CDR3 runs 15 residues. The CDR3 DNA sequence: TGCGCCAGCAGCCCTCAGCAGGGGGCCATGTACGAGCAGTACTTC. Its translation is CASSPQQGAMYEQYF.

This clone was picked up a small number of times. The chain employs TRBV11-1 and TRBJ1-6, with 10 bases lining up with TRBD1. The CDR3 spans 15 residues. The germline V gene has CDR1 SGHAT and CDR2 FQDESV (reference sequence). V lost 6 bases to trimming and J lost 12 bases; unmatched junction nucleotides: 11. Here the CDR3 DNA reads TGTGCCAGCAGACAGGGACAGGGGCGAGGGATACCCCTCCACTTT. Residues: CASRQGQGRGIPLHF.

The gene calls are TRBV5-1 and TRBJ2-1, with 13 bases fitting TRBD2. Losses at the gene ends were 2 bases for V and 6 bases for J; bases not matched to a gene: 2. Per germline, CDR1 SGHRS and CDR2 YFSETQ. The CDR3 totals 15 residues. DNA of the CDR3: TGCGCCAGCAGCTTACTAGCGGGGGGGCCCAATGAGCAGTTCTTC. This sequence encodes CASSLLAGGPNEQFF. The full variable domain, with the rest looked up from reference TRBV5-1 and TRBJ2-1, is KAGVTQTPRYLIKTRGQQVTLSCSPISGHRSVSWYQQTPGQGLQFLFEYFSETQRNKGNFPGRFSGRQFSNSRSEMNVSTLELGDSALYLCASSLLAGGPNEQFFGPGTRLTVL.

The table lists this clone with a count of one. This chain links TRBV6-6 with TRBJ2-3, with 10 positions matching TRBD1. V was clipped by 6 bases and J by 2 bases; unmatched bases: 8. This CDR3 is 16 amino acids long. From germline, CDR1 is MNHNY and CDR2 SVGAGI (reference sequence). The CDR3 DNA is TGTGCCAGCAGACTTAAGACAGGGGGCAACACAGATACGCAGTATTTT. Translation gives CASRLKTGGNTDTQYF.

The V and J genes are TRBV14 and TRBJ1-2; D call uncertain. The CDR3 is made up of 13 amino acids. The V end lost 3 bases, the J end lost 4 bases, and 9 bases lay between the germline ends. Germline CDR1 SGHDN, CDR2 FVKESK. As DNA, the CDR3 is TGTGCCAGCAGCCAGGGCCAGAGCTATGGCTACACCTTC. Its translation: CASSQGQSYGYTF.

This chain joins TRBV6-5 and TRBJ2-2, with D hard to call. Germline CDR1 is MNHEY and CDR2 is SVGAGI. The CDR3 covers 13 residues. Trimming removed 3 bases from V and 4 bases from J, with 6 bases in between. CDR3 loop: CASSYIATGELFF. The DNA for the CDR3 is TGTGCCAGCAGTTATATTGCCACCGGGGAGCTGTTTTTT.

CDR3 coding DNA: TGTGCCAGCAGCAGCATGCCGAATCTGAACACTGAAGCTTTCTTT. Encoded protein: CASSSMPNLNTEAFF. The gene calls are TRBV6-1 and TRBJ1-1; no firm D call. Trimming cost V 6 bases and J 0 bases, with 14 bases left between them. This CDR3 is 15 amino acids long. Per germline, CDR1 MNHNS and CDR2 SASEGT.

V usage is TRBV2 and J usage is TRBJ1-3, with 9 nucleotides matching TRBD1. The length of the CDR3 is 15 residues. CDR1 SNHLY and CDR2 FYNNEI come from the germline V gene. The junction had 6 bases not matched to a gene; V was cut back by 4 bases and J by 5 bases. The CDR3: CASSAGTGNRNTIYF. The CDR3 DNA sequence: TGTGCCAGCAGTGCCGGGACAGGGAACCGAAACACCATATATTTT. Using reference TRBV2 and TRBJ1-3 for the parts outside the CDR3, the full variable domain is EPEVTQTPSHQVTQMGQEVILRCVPISNHLYFYWYRQILGQKVEFLVSFYNNEISEKSEIFDDQFSVERPDGSNFTLKIRSTKLEDSAMYFCASSAGTGNRNTIYFGEGSWLTVV.

This clone showed up just a few times. The chain combines TRBV6-6 with TRBJ1-4, with D perhaps TRBD1 (5 bases). Germline V gene lookup returns CDR1 MNHNY and CDR2 SVGAGI (reference sequence). CDR3 size: 14 residues. V was trimmed by 6 bases and J by 8 bases, leaving 16 bases between them. Here the CDR3 reads CASSLGGAQEKLFF. DNA of the CDR3: TGTGCCAGCAGCCTTGGGGGAGCGCAGGAAAAACTGTTTTTT.

V gene TRBV4-1 combines with J gene TRBJ1-1; TRBD1 might be the D (5 bases). CDR1 is MGHRA, CDR2 YSYEKL, per germline. The ends were cut back, 5 bases at V and 7 bases at J, with 26 bases in the middle. This CDR3 is 17 amino acids long. CDR3 bases: TGCGCCAGCAGCTTCCGTCGGGGGTTAGACACAGGTGATGAAGCTTTCTTT. Translated, it gives CASSFRRGLDTGDEAFF.

This chain connects TRBV11-2 to TRBJ2-7, with TRBD2 matching over 11 bases. Germline V gene lookup returns CDR1 SGHAT and CDR2 FQNNGV. With 3 bases clipped from V and 2 bases from J, the junction kept 3 bases outside the gene matches. CDR3 size: 15 residues. CDR3 sequence (DNA): TGTGCCAGCAGCTTGGGACTAGCGGCCGCCTACGAGCAGTACTTC. Translating gives CASSLGLAAAYEQYF.

CDR3 sequence (DNA): TGTGCCAGCAGCACGGACAGGGGTTTGAGCGAGCAGTACTTC. Protein: CASSTDRGLSEQYF. This sequence joins TRBV5-4 and TRBJ2-7; 9 bases map to TRBD1. This CDR3 has 14 amino acids. Trimming removed 4 bases from V and 6 bases from J; junction bases left unmatched: 8. CDR1 SGHNT and CDR2 YYREEE come from the germline V gene (reference sequence).

This CDR3 is CAWSVRGRMYEQFF. The DNA of the CDR3 is TGTGCCTGGAGTGTACGGGGGCGCATGTATGAGCAGTTCTTC. The V and J genes are TRBV30 and TRBJ2-1; perhaps D is TRBD1 or TRBD2 (6 bases each). CDR3 size: 14 residues. The germline CDR1 and CDR2 sequences are GTSNPN and SVGIG (reference sequence). The V end was cut by 0 bases, the J end by 8 bases, with 14 bases between.

This sequence joins TRBV7-6 and TRBJ2-2, with D possibly matching TRBD1 (5 bases). Germline values: CDR1 SGHVS, CDR2 FNYEAQ. V lost 5 bases and J 6 bases, leaving 22 bases between the germline ends. This CDR3 has 17 residues. CDR3 residues: CASSRSKTGQISGELFF. The CDR3 bases are TGTGCCAGCAGCCGGAGCAAGACCGGACAAATATCCGGGGAGCTGTTTTTT.

The rearrangement joins TRBV5-1 to TRBJ2-4; D tentatively fits TRBD1 or TRBD2 (5 bases each). Germline loops: CDR1 SGHRS, CDR2 YFSETQ. Trimming pared 0 bases from V and 3 bases from J, leaving 7 bases between. The CDR3 sequence is 14 residues long. CDR3 nucleotides: TGCGCCAGCAGCTTGGAGGGGAGCAAAAACATTCAGTACTTC. This translates into CASSLEGSKNIQYF.

This sequence joins TRBV4-1 and TRBJ1-3; D call uncertain. V dropped 4 bases and J dropped 0 bases, with 10 bases sitting between them. The germline CDR1 and CDR2 sequences are MGHRA and YSYEKL. CDR3 length: 15 amino acids. The DNA for the CDR3 is TGCGCCAGCAGCCTCGGGCGCTTCTCTGGAAACACCATATATTTT. Translating gives CASSLGRFSGNTIYF.

This clone was picked up one time. This chain joins TRBV6-1 and TRBJ1-3, with D tentatively TRBD1 (6 bases). Germline V CDR1 and CDR2: MNHNS, SASEGT. The length of the CDR3 is 16 residues. V lost 1 base and J 8 bases, leaving 18 bases between the germline ends. CDR3 protein: CASSEGQAMGPHTIYF. The CDR3, as DNA: TGTGCCAGCAGTGAAGGACAGGCCATGGGCCCTCACACCATATATTTT.